These T cell receptor beta chains were read from a single sample in a study of blood T cell repertoires in COVID-19. Produced via immunoSEQ multiplex PCR; TCRdb's table is partial and in-frame only. The profile shows approximately 50,000 clones, 70% to 90% of them singletons. The material sequenced was peripheral blood. Receptors were obtained from a man aged 55 to 69 with COVID-19, enrolled during active disease. Both conserved end residues are part of each CDR3. The D gene is left open where the match is weak. The size field is filled for only some rows; it gives once, few, many or a size class.

V	J	D	size	DNA	CDR3
TRBV5-1	TRBJ2-7	TRBD2	.	TGCGCCAGCAGCCCCAGCGGGGGGGCGAACGAGCAGTACTTC	CASSPSGGANEQYF
TRBV19	TRBJ2-3	TRBD2	.	TGTGCCAGTAGTTCCCCCGGGACTAGGCATACCTATACGCAGTATTTT	CASSSPGTRHTYTQYF
TRBV6-5	TRBJ2-1	TRBD1	.	TGTGCCAGCAGCCGCCCTCCTGGGGACAGGGGGTTCTTC	CASSRPPGDRGFF
TRBV19	TRBJ2-5	TRBD1	.	TGTGCCAGTAGTCCAGAGACAGGGCTGATTCAAGAGACCCAGTACTTC	CASSPETGLIQETQYF
TRBV6-6	TRBJ2-1	.	few	TGTGCCAGCAGTTACGGCGGTGAGCAGTTCTTC	CASSYGGEQFF
TRBV7-9	TRBJ1-2	TRBD1	.	TGTGCCAGCAGCGCGACAGGGGCCACCTATGGCTACACCTTC	CASSATGATYGYTF
TRBV14	TRBJ2-5	TRBD2	many	TGTGCCAGCAGCCAAGTAGCGGGAGGGCCCTGGGAGACCCAGTACTTC	CASSQVAGGPWETQYF
TRBV2	TRBJ1-2	.	.	TGTGCCAGCAGTGTATTAGAGGTTTTTTACTATGGCTACACCTTC	CASSVLEVFYYGYTF
TRBV19	TRBJ2-2	.	.	TGTGCCAGTAGTCTCGCGACCGGGGAGCTGTTTTTT	CASSLATGELFF
TRBV24-1	TRBJ1-5	.	.	TGTGCCACCAGTGATTTAAGGGGGCCCCAGCATTTT	CATSDLRGPQHF
TRBV5-1	TRBJ2-3	.	.	TGCGCCAGCAGCGTCCGGGGTTGGGCGTCAACCAGCACAGATACGCAGTATTTT	CASSVRGWASTSTDTQYF
TRBV3-1/TRBV3-2	TRBJ2-5	TRBD2	.	TGTGCCAGCAGCCTCCAGCTAGCGGGGGGGCCGGGCCAAGAGACCCAGTACTTC	CASSLQLAGGPGQETQYF